This TCR beta chain was obtained from a study of T cell responses to AZD1222 COVID-19 vaccine. Study information: Doses given second, at about 4 or about 12 weeks, were pooled. Overall study findings and caveats: Increases in Spike-specific TCR breadth and depth were seen after two AZD1222 doses. Nearly half of spike-specific TCRs reportedly target variant regions that are unmutated in the B.1.351 and B.1.1.7 variants. Donors were chiefly white British, with a greater number of females, and clonal diversity was perhaps underestimated.

The CDR3 is 10 amino acids. V dropped 5 bases and J dropped 8 bases, with 6 bases sitting between them. Looked up from germline, CDR1 is GTSNPN and CDR2 is SVGIG (reference sequence). Worth noting for this clone: What it binds is unknown.

Sequencing was performed with immunoSEQ multiplex PCR; in TCRdb, only in-frame clones are kept and a portion is missing. The sample consists of some 97,000 clones, 80% to 95% of them appearing once. This sequence joins TRBV30 and TRBJ1-4; D unresolved. The origin of this receptor is an adult in good health. Specimen: peripheral blood, collected on day 0 of AZD1222 vaccination. In DNA form, the CDR3 reads TGTGCCTGGTCAAGGGAAAAACTGTTTTTT. This sequence encodes CAWSREKLFF.